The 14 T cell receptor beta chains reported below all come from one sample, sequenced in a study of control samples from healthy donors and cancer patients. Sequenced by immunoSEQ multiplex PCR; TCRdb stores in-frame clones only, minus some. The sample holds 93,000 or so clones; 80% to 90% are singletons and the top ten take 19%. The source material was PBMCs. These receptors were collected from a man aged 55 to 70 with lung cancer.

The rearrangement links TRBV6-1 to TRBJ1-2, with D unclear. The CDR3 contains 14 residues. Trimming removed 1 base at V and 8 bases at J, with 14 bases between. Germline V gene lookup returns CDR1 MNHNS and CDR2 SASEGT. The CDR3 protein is CASSEVTGYEGYTF. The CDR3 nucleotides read TGTGCCAGCAGTGAAGTCACGGGGTACGAGGGCTACACCTTC.

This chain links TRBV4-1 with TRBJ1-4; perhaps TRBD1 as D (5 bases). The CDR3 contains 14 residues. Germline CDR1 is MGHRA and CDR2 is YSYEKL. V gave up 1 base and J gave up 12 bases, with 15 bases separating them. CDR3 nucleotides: TGCGCCAGCAGCCAAGCACCCCCAGGGAGTGAACTGTTTTTT. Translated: CASSQAPPGSELFF.

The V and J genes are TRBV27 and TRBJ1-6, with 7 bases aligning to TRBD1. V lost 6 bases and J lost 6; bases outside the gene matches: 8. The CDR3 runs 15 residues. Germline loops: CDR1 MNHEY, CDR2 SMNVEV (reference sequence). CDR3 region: CASRPPGQRNSPLHF. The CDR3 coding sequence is TGTGCCAGCAGACCTCCGGGACAGCGTAATTCACCCCTCCACTTT.

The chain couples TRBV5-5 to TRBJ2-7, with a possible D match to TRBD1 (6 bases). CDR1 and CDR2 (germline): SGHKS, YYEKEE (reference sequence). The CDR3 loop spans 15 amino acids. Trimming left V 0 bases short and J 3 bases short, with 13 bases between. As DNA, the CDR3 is TGTGCCAGCAGCTTGGGGGGCTCAGGGGTCTACGAGCAGTACGTC. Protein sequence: CASSLGGSGVYEQYV.

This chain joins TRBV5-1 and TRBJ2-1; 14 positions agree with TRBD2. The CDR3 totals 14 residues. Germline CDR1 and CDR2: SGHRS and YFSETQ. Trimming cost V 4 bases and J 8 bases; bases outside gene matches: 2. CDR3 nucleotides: TGCGCCAGCAGCAGGGGACTAGCGGGGGATGAGCAGTTCTTC. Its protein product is CASSRGLAGDEQFF.

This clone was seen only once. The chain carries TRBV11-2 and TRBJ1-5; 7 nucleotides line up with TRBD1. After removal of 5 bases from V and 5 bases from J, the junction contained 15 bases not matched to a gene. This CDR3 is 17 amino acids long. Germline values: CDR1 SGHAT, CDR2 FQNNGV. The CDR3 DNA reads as TGTGCCAGCAGCCCTATCCCGGGATCAGGGGGGTATCAGCCCCAGCATTTT. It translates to CASSPIPGSGGYQPQHF. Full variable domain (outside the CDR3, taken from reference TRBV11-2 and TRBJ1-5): EAGVAQSPRYKIIEKRQSVAFWCNPISGHATLYWYQQILGQGPKLLIQFQNNGVVDDSQLPKDRFSAERLKGVDSTLKIQPAKLEDSAVYLCASSPIPGSGGYQPQHFGDGTRLSIL.

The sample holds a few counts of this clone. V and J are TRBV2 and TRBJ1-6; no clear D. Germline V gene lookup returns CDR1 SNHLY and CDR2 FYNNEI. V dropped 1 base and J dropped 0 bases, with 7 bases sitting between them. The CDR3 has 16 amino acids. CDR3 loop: CASSEGGSSYNSPLHF. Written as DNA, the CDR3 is TGTGCCAGCAGTGAAGGCGGGAGCTCCTATAATTCACCCCTCCACTTT.

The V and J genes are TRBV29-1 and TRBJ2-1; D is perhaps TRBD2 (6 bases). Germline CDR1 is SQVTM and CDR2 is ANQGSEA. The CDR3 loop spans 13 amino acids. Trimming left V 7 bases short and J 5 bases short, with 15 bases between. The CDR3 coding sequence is TGCAGCGCCCGCTGGGGGGACCACAATGAGCAGTTCTTC. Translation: CSARWGDHNEQFF.

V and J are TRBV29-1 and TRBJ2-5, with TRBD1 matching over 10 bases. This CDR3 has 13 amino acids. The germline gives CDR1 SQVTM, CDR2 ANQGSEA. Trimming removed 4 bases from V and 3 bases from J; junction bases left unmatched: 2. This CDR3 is CSVAGQGKETQYF. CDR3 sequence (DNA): TGCAGCGTTGCGGGACAGGGGAAAGAGACCCAGTACTTC.

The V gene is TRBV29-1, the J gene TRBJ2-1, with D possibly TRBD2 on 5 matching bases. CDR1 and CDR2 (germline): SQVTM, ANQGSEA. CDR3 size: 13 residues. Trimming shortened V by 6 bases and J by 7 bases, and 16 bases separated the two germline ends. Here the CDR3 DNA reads TGCAGCGTAGACATCCCGACGGGAAATGAGCAGTTCTTC. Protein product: CSVDIPTGNEQFF.

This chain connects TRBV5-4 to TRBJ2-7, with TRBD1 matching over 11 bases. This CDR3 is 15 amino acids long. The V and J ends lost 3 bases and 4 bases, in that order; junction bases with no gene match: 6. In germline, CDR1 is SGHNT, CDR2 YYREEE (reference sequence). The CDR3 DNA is TGTGCCAGCAGCTCACACGGGACAGGGGGGTACGAGCAGTACTTC. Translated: CASSSHGTGGYEQYF.

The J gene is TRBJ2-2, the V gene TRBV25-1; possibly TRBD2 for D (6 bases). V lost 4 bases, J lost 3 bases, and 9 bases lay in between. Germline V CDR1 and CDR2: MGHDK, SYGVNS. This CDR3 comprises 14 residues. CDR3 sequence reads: CASSGIADTGELFF. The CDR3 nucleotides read TGTGCCAGCAGTGGAATAGCGGACACCGGGGAGCTGTTTTTT.

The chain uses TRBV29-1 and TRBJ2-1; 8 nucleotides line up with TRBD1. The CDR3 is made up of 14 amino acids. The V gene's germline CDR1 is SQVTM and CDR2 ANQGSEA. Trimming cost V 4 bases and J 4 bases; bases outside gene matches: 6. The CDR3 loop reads CSVARGTGYNEQFF. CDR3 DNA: TGCAGCGTTGCCCGTGGGACAGGTTACAATGAGCAGTTCTTC.

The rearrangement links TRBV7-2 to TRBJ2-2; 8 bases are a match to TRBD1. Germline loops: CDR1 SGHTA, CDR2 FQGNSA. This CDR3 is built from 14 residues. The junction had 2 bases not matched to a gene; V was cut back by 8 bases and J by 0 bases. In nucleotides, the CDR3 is TGTGCCAGCCAGGGGGCTTCGAACACCGGGGAGCTGTTTTTT. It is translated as CASQGASNTGELFF.